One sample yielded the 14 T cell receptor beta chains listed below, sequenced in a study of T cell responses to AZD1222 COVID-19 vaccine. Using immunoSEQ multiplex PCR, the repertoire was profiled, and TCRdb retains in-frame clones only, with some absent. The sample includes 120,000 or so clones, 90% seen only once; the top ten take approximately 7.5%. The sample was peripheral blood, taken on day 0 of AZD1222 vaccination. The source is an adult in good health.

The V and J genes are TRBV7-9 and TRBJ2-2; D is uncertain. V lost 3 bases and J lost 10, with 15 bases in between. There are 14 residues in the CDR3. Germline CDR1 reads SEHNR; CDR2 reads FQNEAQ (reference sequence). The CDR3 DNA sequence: TGTGCCAGCAGCTTCACCCCTATCTTTATGGAGCTGTTTTTT. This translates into CASSFTPIFMELFF.

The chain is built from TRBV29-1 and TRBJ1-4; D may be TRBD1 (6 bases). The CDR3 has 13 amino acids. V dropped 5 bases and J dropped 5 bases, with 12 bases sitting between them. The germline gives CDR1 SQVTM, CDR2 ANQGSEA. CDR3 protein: CSVTDRQNEKLFF. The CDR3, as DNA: TGCAGCGTTACGGACAGACAAAATGAAAAACTGTTTTTT.

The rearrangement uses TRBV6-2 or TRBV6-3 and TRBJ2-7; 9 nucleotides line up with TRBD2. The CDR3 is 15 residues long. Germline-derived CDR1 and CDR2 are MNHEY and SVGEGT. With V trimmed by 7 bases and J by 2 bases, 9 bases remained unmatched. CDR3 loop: CASTPSSGRTYEQYF. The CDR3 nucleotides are TGTGCCAGCACCCCATCGAGCGGGAGGACCTACGAGCAGTACTTC.

CDR3 in DNA: TGTGCCAGTGGCCGGGACAGGGGGTACAATGAGCAGTTCTTC. As protein: CASGRDRGYNEQFF. The chain recombines TRBV19 with TRBJ2-1, with 11 positions matching TRBD1. CDR1 and CDR2 from the germline V gene are LNHDA and SQIVND (reference sequence). The CDR3 has 14 amino acids. Losses at the gene ends were 8 bases for V and 4 bases for J; bases not matched to a gene: 4.

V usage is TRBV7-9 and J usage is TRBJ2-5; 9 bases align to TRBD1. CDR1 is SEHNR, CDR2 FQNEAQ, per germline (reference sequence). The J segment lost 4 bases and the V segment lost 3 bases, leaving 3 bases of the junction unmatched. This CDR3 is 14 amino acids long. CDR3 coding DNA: TGTGCCAGCAGCTTCCCGACAGGGGGAGAGACCCAGTACTTC. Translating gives CASSFPTGGETQYF.

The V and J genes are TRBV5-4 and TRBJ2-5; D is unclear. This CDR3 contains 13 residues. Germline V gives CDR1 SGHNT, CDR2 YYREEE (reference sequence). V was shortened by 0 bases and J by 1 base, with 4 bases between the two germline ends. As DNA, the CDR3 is TGTGCCAGCAGCTTGGGCAGCCAAGAGACCCAGTACTTC. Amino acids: CASSLGSQETQYF.

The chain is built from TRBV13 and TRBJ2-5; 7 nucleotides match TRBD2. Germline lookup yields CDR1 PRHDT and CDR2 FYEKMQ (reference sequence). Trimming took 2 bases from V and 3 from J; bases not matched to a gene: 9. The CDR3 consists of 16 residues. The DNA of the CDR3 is TGTGCCAGCAGCTTACGGGGAGGGCCCAGGGAAGAGACCCAGTACTTC. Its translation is CASSLRGGPREETQYF.

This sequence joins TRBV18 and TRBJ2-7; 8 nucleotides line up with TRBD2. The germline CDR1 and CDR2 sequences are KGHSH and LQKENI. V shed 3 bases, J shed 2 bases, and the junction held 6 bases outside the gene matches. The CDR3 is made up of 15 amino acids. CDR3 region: CASSPGSGNPYEQYF. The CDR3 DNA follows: TGTGCCAGCTCACCCGGTAGCGGGAACCCCTACGAGCAGTACTTC.

DNA for the CDR3: TGTGCCAGCAGTTCGCGGGAGGGGACTGAAGCTTTCTTT. As protein: CASSSREGTEAFF. This chain links TRBV12-3 or TRBV12-4 with TRBJ1-1, with D possibly TRBD1 on 5 matching bases. CDR3 length equals 13 residues. Trimming shortened V by 4 bases and J by 5 bases, and 11 bases separated the two germline ends.

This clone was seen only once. CDR3 nucleotides: TGTGCCAGTAGTATGGTGGGAACAGATACGCAGTATTTT. Translating gives CASSMVGTDTQYF. The chain joins TRBV19 to TRBJ2-3; D gene uncertain. Germline CDR1 LNHDA, CDR2 SQIVND (reference sequence). The CDR3 consists of 13 residues. The ends were cut back, 3 bases at V and 3 bases at J, with 7 bases in the middle.

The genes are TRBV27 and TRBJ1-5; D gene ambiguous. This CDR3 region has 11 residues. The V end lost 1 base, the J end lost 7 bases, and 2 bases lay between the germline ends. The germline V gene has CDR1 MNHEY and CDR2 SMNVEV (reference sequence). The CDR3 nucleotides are TGTGCCAGCAGTTTATGGCAGCCCCAGCATTTT. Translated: CASSLWQPQHF.

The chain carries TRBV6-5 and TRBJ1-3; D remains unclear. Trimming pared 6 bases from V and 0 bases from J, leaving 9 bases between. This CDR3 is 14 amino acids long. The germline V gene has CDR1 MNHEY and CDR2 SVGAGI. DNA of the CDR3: TGTGCCAGCAGCTTACTGGGCTCTGGAAACACCATATATTTT. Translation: CASSLLGSGNTIYF.

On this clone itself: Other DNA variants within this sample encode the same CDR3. The CDR3 here is CASSLETSGTGELFF. The CDR3 bases are TGCGCCAGCAGCTTGGAGACGAGTGGTACCGGGGAGCTGTTTTTT. The chain combines TRBV5-1 with TRBJ2-2; unclear D gene. This CDR3 has 15 amino acids. Germline V lookup: CDR1 SGHRS, CDR2 YFSETQ. Trimming took off 0 bases at V and 5 bases at J, with 11 bases between the two ends.

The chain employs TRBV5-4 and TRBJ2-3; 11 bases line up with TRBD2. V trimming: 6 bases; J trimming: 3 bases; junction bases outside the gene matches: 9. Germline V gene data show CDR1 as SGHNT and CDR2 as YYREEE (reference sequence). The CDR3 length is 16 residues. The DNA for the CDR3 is TGTGCCAGCAACCTACTACTAGCGGGAGTGACAGATACGCAGTATTTT. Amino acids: CASNLLLAGVTDTQYF.